The 29 T cell receptor beta chains below come from one sample, sequenced in a study of T cell clonality in common variable immunodeficiency. Libraries were prepared by immunoSEQ multiplex PCR; TCRdb keeps only in-frame clonotypes and omits some of them. In total the sample includes about 55,000 clones, none of them seen once. Specimen: peripheral blood mononuclear cells. Receptor source: a person between 18 and 70 years old in good health.

This clone was found many times. The CDR3 is cut off 3 residues early in the read; its end comes from the germline J gene. This chain joins TRBV20-1 and TRBJ2-2; TRBD2 aligns across 15 bases. Germline V lookup: CDR1 DFQATT, CDR2 SNEGSKA (reference sequence). With V trimmed by 3 bases and J by 7 bases, 6 bases remained unmatched. The CDR3 spans 16 residues. The covered CDR3 bases are TGCAGTGCTAGTCGGACTAGCGGGGGGGCAAACGGGGAG. The encoded protein is CSASRTSGGANGE. The entire CDR3 is CSASRTSGGANGELFF.

Remarks on this clone: Just one base apart from a much larger clone, this may be a read error. The sequenced fragment ends 3 residues before the CDR3 boundary, so the rest is inferred from the germline J gene. The genes are TRBV7-9 and TRBJ2-5; D call uncertain. The CDR3 runs to 13 residues. The germline V gene encodes CDR1 SEHNR and CDR2 FQNEAQ (reference sequence). The CDR3 DNA, read in part, is TGTGCCAGCAGCCGAACGGGTGAAGATACC. Translation gives CASSRTGEDT. The CDR3 in full is CASSRTGEDTQYF.

Many counts were recorded for this clone. The read ends 3 residues shy of where the CDR3 ends; the end is completed using the germline J gene. V and J are TRBV4-1 and TRBJ2-2; TRBD2 matches 7 bases. V gave up 4 bases and J gave up 6 bases; unmatched junction bases: 17. Germline loops: CDR1 MGHRA, CDR2 YSYEKL. The CDR3 runs to 18 residues. The covered CDR3 bases are TGCGCCAGCAGCCCAGACCGGGACTATAAAAGTTCGGCCGGGGAG. This codes for CASSPDRDYKSSAGE. The whole CDR3 protein is CASSPDRDYKSSAGELFF.

The table lists this clone with many counts. The observed sequence ends 3 residues before the CDR3 terminus, with the missing tail filled in from the germline J gene. This rearrangement joins TRBV7-9 to TRBJ2-5; 9 bases are a match to TRBD2. The ends lost 5 bases at V and 4 bases at J; junction bases unmatched: 5. The length of the CDR3 is 14 residues. The germline V gene has CDR1 SEHNR and CDR2 FQNEAQ (reference sequence). The DNA read from the CDR3 is TGTGCCAGCAGCGGGATACTAGCGGGAGAGACC. Residues: CASSGILAGET. The CDR3 as a whole reads CASSGILAGETQYF. The full variable domain, with the rest looked up from reference TRBV7-9 and TRBJ2-5, is DTGVSQNPRHKITKRGQNVTFRCDPISEHNRLYWYRQTLGQGPEFLTYFQNEAQLEKSRLLSDRFSAERPKGSFSTLEIQRTEQGDSAMYLCASSGILAGETQYFGPGTRLLVL.

This clone was counted ten times or more. This chain's CDR3 is CASSMDRDRGNGELFF. Incomplete CDR3 DNA: TGTGCCAGTAGTATGGACCGGGACAGGGGGAACGGGGAG. The chain carries TRBV19 and TRBJ2-2, with 11 bases matching TRBD1. With the read ending 3 residues before the CDR3 end, the germline J gene is used to fill in that end. J was trimmed by 7 bases and V by 3 bases; bases with no gene match: 7. CDR1 is LNHDA, CDR2 SQIVND, per germline (reference sequence). CDR3 size: 16 residues.

The sample holds many counts of this clone. The CDR3 end falls 3 residues outside the read, so it is completed with the germline J gene. The V and J genes are TRBV7-9 and TRBJ1-4, with TRBD1 identical over 7 bases. The CDR3 sequence is 14 residues long. Germline-derived CDR1 and CDR2 are SEHNR and FQNEAQ (reference sequence). Germline trimming cut 1 base from V and 5 bases from J; bases unmatched to any gene: 1. Here the CDR3 reads CASSLEGGNEKLFF. The part of the CDR3 DNA that was read is TGTGCCAGCAGCTTAGAAGGGGGCAATGAAAAA.

This clone was seen ten or more times. The read falls 3 residues short of the CDR3 end, and the missing part is taken from the germline J gene. This chain joins TRBV6-9 and TRBJ2-1, with TRBD1 matching 9 bases. The V gene's germline CDR1 is MNHGY and CDR2 SVAAGI. After removal of 2 bases from V and 4 bases from J, the junction contained 21 bases not matched to a gene. The CDR3 is 21 amino acids. The DNA read from the CDR3 is TGTGCCAGCAGTTATCACAACCGGGACAGGGTCCCCTATCGGCCTTACAATGAG. This sequence encodes CASSYHNRDRVPYRPYNE. The whole CDR3 reads CASSYHNRDRVPYRPYNEQFF.

This clone was seen at least ten times. Germline is not matched at one junction end, which may reflect a read error. The CDR3 loop reads CASSLSHSNNEQFF. The DNA read from the CDR3 is TGTGCCAGCAGTTTATCCCACTCCAACAATGAG. This rearrangement joins TRBV28 to TRBJ2-1; D is undetermined. The read finishes 3 residues shy of the CDR3 end, and the germline J gene is used to complete it. Germline V lookup: CDR1 MDHEN, CDR2 SYDVKM. The CDR3 is 14 residues long.

There are many counts of this clone. The read terminates 3 residues ahead of where the CDR3 ends, so the germline J gene completes it. The chain is built from TRBV19 and TRBJ1-1; a possible D gene is TRBD1 (6 bases). Between the trimmed V and J ends, which lost 9 bases and 4 bases, there was a span of 12 bases. The CDR3 sequence is 12 residues long. The germline gives CDR1 LNHDA, CDR2 SQIVND (reference sequence). CDR3 protein: CASRGGVTEAFF. CDR3 bases read: TGTGCCAGCCGGGGGGGCGTCACTGAA.

This clone appeared many times. Read sequence stops 3 residues before the CDR3 end, and the germline J gene provides the missing end. The V and J genes are TRBV2 and TRBJ2-2; no clear D gene. Germline V lookup: CDR1 SNHLY, CDR2 FYNNEI. V shed 5 bases and J shed 1 base, with 8 bases lying between them. This CDR3 spans 14 amino acids. CDR3 amino acids: CASSLLWNTGELFF. The sequenced CDR3 bases are TGTGCCAGCAGTCTCCTTTGGAACACCGGGGAG.

In its sample, this clone was seen many times. The CDR3 goes on 3 residues after the read ends, and that part is filled in from the germline J gene. The rearrangement links TRBV6-1 to TRBJ2-5; TRBD1 agrees at 8 bases. In germline, CDR1 is MNHNS, CDR2 SASEGT. The V and J ends lost 2 bases and 7 bases, in that order; junction bases with no gene match: 12. This CDR3 is built from 16 residues. The CDR3 loop is CASSEIVAGGAGTQYF. The sequenced part of the CDR3 DNA is TGTGCCAGCAGTGAAATCGTCGCAGGGGGCGCGGGGACC.

This clone was detected ten times or more. The observed sequence ends 3 residues before the CDR3 terminus, with the missing tail filled in from the germline J gene. The J gene is TRBJ1-4, the V gene TRBV18; TRBD1 aligns across 7 bases. The CDR3 has 19 residues. Trimming cost V 4 bases and J 0 bases; bases outside gene matches: 14. The germline V gene encodes CDR1 KGHSH and CDR2 LQKENI. The CDR3: CASSLMMIGQAATNEKLFF. The CDR3 bases that were read are TGTGCCAGCTCACTAATGATGATCGGACAGGCTGCAACTAATGAAAAA.

In its sample, this clone was seen many times. The read finishes 3 residues shy of the CDR3 end, and the germline J gene is used to complete it. V usage is TRBV11-3 and J usage is TRBJ2-1, with D unclear. The CDR3 consists of 12 residues. Germline CDR1 is SGHNT and CDR2 is YENEEA. V was trimmed by 5 bases and J by 5 bases, leaving 7 bases between them. The sequenced CDR3 bases are TGTGCCAGCAGCAGGGTCGACAATGAG. Encoded protein: CASSRVDNE. The whole CDR3 protein is CASSRVDNEQFF.

This clone came up many times. The read gets to within 3 residues of the CDR3 end, and the germline J gene fills in the rest. This sequence joins TRBV19 and TRBJ1-2; D uncertain. Trimming took off 9 bases at V and 1 base at J, with 15 bases between the two ends. Germline loops: CDR1 LNHDA, CDR2 SQIVND (reference sequence). This CDR3 has 14 amino acids. The sequenced part of the CDR3 DNA is TGTGCCAGCAGGCCCCGAGGAAATAACTATGGC. Its translation is CASRPRGNNYG. In full, the CDR3 is CASRPRGNNYGYTF.

This clone has ten or more counts. The CDR3 end falls 3 residues outside the read, so it is completed with the germline J gene. This chain connects TRBV5-1 to TRBJ2-5; TRBD2 matches at 8 bases. Germline V gene lookup returns CDR1 SGHRS and CDR2 YFSETQ. The CDR3 is made up of 17 amino acids. The V and J ends lost 1 base and 2 bases, in that order; junction bases with no gene match: 10. The CDR3 region is CASSLSSAGGGQETQYF. The sequenced part of the CDR3 DNA is TGCGCCAGCAGCTTGTCTTCGGCGGGAGGCGGGCAAGAGACC.

The sample holds many counts of this clone. The CDR3 end falls 3 residues outside the read, so it is completed with the germline J gene. The chain uses TRBV5-6 and TRBJ1-4, with 8 bases identical to TRBD1. CDR1 is SGHDT and CDR2 is YYEEEE in the germline V gene. V was clipped by 0 bases and J by 4 bases; unmatched bases: 2. This CDR3 has 15 amino acids. The CDR3: CASSLAGQDNEKLFF. CDR3 bases read: TGTGCCAGCAGCTTGGCGGGACAGGATAATGAAAAA.

This clone was seen ten or more times. The CDR3 end is not reached by the read, which stops 3 residues before it; the germline J gene fills it in. This rearrangement joins TRBV27 to TRBJ2-3; D ambiguous. CDR3 size: 12 residues. The V and J ends lost 3 bases and 2 bases respectively, with 3 bases between them. CDR1 and CDR2 (germline): MNHEY, SMNVEV (reference sequence). The CDR3 loop reads CASSFSTDTQYF. Incomplete CDR3 DNA: TGTGCCAGCAGTTTCTCCACAGATACG.

In its sample, this clone was seen many times. The read stops 3 residues short of the end of the CDR3; the missing end is completed from the germline J gene. The rearrangement links TRBV6-1 to TRBJ2-2, with 12 bases matching TRBD2. The V gene end was trimmed by 4 bases and the J gene end by 5 bases; junction bases not matched to a gene: 5. The CDR3 covers 16 residues. Germline values: CDR1 MNHNS, CDR2 SASEGT. The DNA read from the CDR3 is TGTGCCAGCAGTGGAGTTCTAGCGGGGGGGACCGGGGAG. Translated, it gives CASSGVLAGGTGE. In full, the CDR3 reads CASSGVLAGGTGELFF.

This clone has ten or more counts. Coverage ceases 3 residues before the CDR3 finishes, and the germline J gene fills in the end. The rearrangement links TRBV20-1 to TRBJ2-2; TRBD1 aligns across 9 bases. This CDR3 is 14 amino acids long. Trimming cost V 6 bases and J 4 bases; bases outside gene matches: 6. The germline CDR1 and CDR2 sequences are DFQATT and SNEGSKA (reference sequence). This CDR3 is CSAHRGLFTGELFF. Incomplete CDR3 DNA: TGCAGTGCGCACAGGGGGCTGTTCACCGGGGAG.

In its sample, this clone was seen a few times. The sequence runs out 3 residues before the end of the CDR3; the remainder is reconstructed from the germline J gene. This chain uses TRBV18 with TRBJ2-2, with 8 bases lining up with TRBD1. Germline CDR1 reads KGHSH; CDR2 reads LQKENI. The CDR3 is 15 residues long. This CDR3 reads CASSPTTGGSEKLFF. The covered CDR3 bases are TGTGCCAGCTCGCCCACCACAGGGGGGAGCGAAAAG. The whole variable domain, remainder taken from reference TRBV18 and TRBJ2-2, is NAGVMQNPRHLVRRRGQEARLRCSPMKGHSHVYWYRQLPEEGLKFMVYLQKENIIDESGMPKERFSAEFPKEGPSILRIQQVVRGDSAAYFCASSPTTGGSEKLFFGEGSRLTVL.

This clone has at least ten counts. The CDR3 is cut off 3 residues early in the read; its end comes from the germline J gene. The chain is built from TRBV19 and TRBJ2-5, with 7 bases lining up with TRBD1. In germline, CDR1 is LNHDA, CDR2 SQIVND (reference sequence). The CDR3 contains 14 residues. Germline trimming cut 4 bases from V and 2 bases from J; bases unmatched to any gene: 4. The CDR3 spells CASSTQGVQETQYF. The CDR3 DNA, read in part, is TGTGCCAGTAGTACCCAGGGGGTTCAAGAGACC.

In its sample, this clone was seen many times. The CDR3 extends 3 residues past the end of the read, so its final part is completed from the germline J gene. The rearrangement joins TRBV12-3 or TRBV12-4 to TRBJ2-1; D is undetermined. V was cut by 4 bases and J by 0 bases, with 4 bases left in between. This CDR3 has 13 residues. CDR3 sequence: CASSYSSYNEQFF. Partial CDR3 DNA: TGTGCCAGCAGTTACAGCTCCTACAATGAG.

This clone has a count of ten or more. The read ends 3 residues shy of where the CDR3 ends; the end is completed using the germline J gene. This chain uses TRBV12-3 or TRBV12-4 with TRBJ2-3; TRBD1 might be the D (6 bases). The CDR3 loop spans 14 amino acids. The germline V and J ends were trimmed by 6 bases and 2 bases, with 12 bases remaining between them. CDR3 sequence: CASRQDSVTDTQYF. The DNA read from the CDR3 is TGTGCCAGCAGGCAGGACAGCGTCACAGATACG.

This clone was seen repeatedly, ten times or more. The CDR3 is CASSQETRRVDGELFF. The DNA read from the CDR3 is TGTGCCAGCAGCCAAGAGACACGTCGTGTGGACGGGGAG. The rearrangement joins TRBV3-1 (or the pseudogene TRBV3-2) to TRBJ2-2; D not certain. The read is 3 residues too short to cover the CDR3 end, so that end is filled in from the germline J gene. Trimming stripped 0 bases from V and 7 bases from J, with 15 bases between. The CDR3 runs to 16 residues. CDR1 is LGHDT, CDR2 YNNKEL, per germline (reference sequence).

This clone was seen at least ten times. The CDR3 extends 3 residues past the end of the read, so its final part is completed from the germline J gene. The genes are TRBV20-1 and TRBJ2-7; either TRBD1 or TRBD2 may fit D (5 bases each). Trimming removed 6 bases at V and 3 bases at J, with 18 bases between. The CDR3 consists of 14 residues. Germline lookup yields CDR1 DFQATT and CDR2 SNEGSKA (reference sequence). CDR3 residues: CSAEEGLAGYEQYF. The covered CDR3 bases are TGCAGTGCGGAAGAGGGGTTAGCCGGCTACGAG.

Concerning this clone itself: The CDR3 end is not reached by the read, which stops 3 residues before it; the germline J gene fills it in. The genes are TRBV7-9 and TRBJ2-4; D may be TRBD2 (5 bases). CDR3 length: 12 residues. CDR1 is SEHNR, CDR2 FQNEAQ, per germline (reference sequence). The CDR3 bases that were read are TGTGCCAGCAGCCCCGACTACTATGGT. Translated: CASSPDYYG. The complete CDR3 sequence is CASSPDYYGQYF.

This clone was detected ten times or more. From the germline J gene comes the end of the CDR3, since the read stops 3 residues before it. The chain links TRBV7-6 to TRBJ2-5; 7 bases fit TRBD1. This CDR3 comprises 17 residues. The germline V gene has CDR1 SGHVS and CDR2 FNYEAQ. V lost 3 bases, J lost 5 bases, and 15 bases stayed unmatched. The covered CDR3 bases are TGTGCCAGCAGCTTCTTACTAGAAAGGGGGCAGGGTGAGACC. Translation: CASSFLLERGQGET. The whole CDR3 protein reads CASSFLLERGQGETQYF.

The sample holds many counts of this clone. The read terminates 3 residues ahead of where the CDR3 ends, so the germline J gene completes it. V and J are TRBV2 and TRBJ1-1; D perhaps matches TRBD1 (5 bases). Trimming pared 0 bases from V and 4 bases from J, leaving 15 bases between. Germline-derived CDR1 and CDR2 are SNHLY and FYNNEI. This CDR3 has 16 amino acids. CDR3 loop: CASSEALWRGGTEAFF. The covered CDR3 bases are TGTGCCAGCAGTGAAGCGCTATGGAGGGGCGGCACTGAA. Looking up the rest from reference TRBV2 and TRBJ1-1 gives the full variable domain: EPEVTQTPSHQVTQMGQEVILRCVPISNHLYFYWYRQILGQKVEFLVSFYNNEISEKSEIFDDQFSVERPDGSNFTLKIRSTKLEDSAMYFCASSEALWRGGTEAFFGQGTRLTVV.

Worth noting for this clone: The read falls 3 residues short of the CDR3 end, and the missing part is taken from the germline J gene. The sample holds other DNA sequences that translate to the same CDR3. The chain couples TRBV2 to TRBJ1-2, with D perhaps matching TRBD1 (5 bases). The CDR3 sequence is 12 residues long. Germline V gene data show CDR1 as SNHLY and CDR2 as FYNNEI. The part of the CDR3 DNA that was read is TGTGGAGCCTCAACGGGGGATGAAGCC. Residues: CGASTGDEA. The full CDR3 sequence reads CGASTGDEAYTF.